This T cell receptor beta chain comes out of a study of blood T cell repertoires in COVID-19. Profiled with immunoSEQ multiplex PCR; TCRdb holds only in-frame clones, not every one. The repertoire holds fewer than 200,000 clones, under 85% seen once, with about 1.2% in the top ten. Germline-derived CDR1 and CDR2 are SGHRS and YFSETQ. V shed 5 bases, J shed 6 bases, and the junction held 9 bases outside the gene matches. The CDR3 runs 15 residues. The chain carries TRBV5-1 and TRBJ2-3; TRBD2 agrees at 10 bases. Sequenced input: peripheral blood. The clonotype comes from a man in his sixties who had recovered from COVID-19. The CDR3 region is CASRPSGGAADTQYF. Written as DNA, the CDR3 is TGCGCCAGCAGACCAAGCGGGGGGGCCGCCGATACGCAGTATTTT.